These 21 T cell receptor beta chains were sequenced from one sample in a study of Ad26.COV2.S vaccination and SARS-CoV-2 variants. Stated treatment: around 19 received Ad26.COV2.S at low or high dose, single or two shots; roughly five received placebo; per-sample allocation not given. Sampling happened 63 days after the first vaccine or placebo injection. Here immunoSEQ multiplex PCR was the method, and the copy in TCRdb shows in-frame clones only, minus some. The data contain some 460,000 clones, 89% of them singletons. This sample comprised peripheral blood, obtained in a trial of Ad26.COV2.S vaccine versus placebo. All receptors come from a person aged 18-60 years who received the Ad26.COV2.S COVID-19 vaccine or a placebo.

The chain combines TRBV15 with TRBJ2-7, with 11 bases fitting TRBD2. Germline-derived CDR1 and CDR2 are LNHNV and YYDKDF (reference sequence). The CDR3 loop spans 15 amino acids. J lost 2 bases, V lost 6 bases, and 6 bases had no gene match. The CDR3 reads CATREGTSGAYEQYF. The DNA of the CDR3 is TGTGCCACCAGGGAGGGGACTAGCGGAGCCTACGAGCAGTACTTC.

The chain has TRBV19 and TRBJ1-1; 11 bases align to TRBD1. The CDR3 totals 14 residues. Germline CDR1 LNHDA, CDR2 SQIVND (reference sequence). J lost 4 bases, V lost 8 bases, and 6 bases had no gene match. The CDR3: CASSVDRGLTEAFF. In DNA, the CDR3 is TGTGCCAGTTCCGTGGACAGGGGGCTCACTGAAGCTTTCTTT. Full variable domain (rest looked up from reference TRBV19 and TRBJ1-1): DGGITQSPKYLFRKEGQNVTLSCEQNLNHDAMYWYRQDPGQGLRLIYYSQIVNDFQKGDIAEGYSVSREKKESFPLTVTSAQKNPTAFYLCASSVDRGLTEAFFGQGTRLTVV.

The chain couples TRBV19 to TRBJ2-3; a weak D match, TRBD1 (6 bases). The CDR3 spans 17 residues. V lost 6 bases to trimming and J lost 0 bases, with 19 bases between them. Germline lookup yields CDR1 LNHDA and CDR2 SQIVND (reference sequence). CDR3 residues: CASSGTLDVTSTDTQYF. The CDR3 DNA is TGTGCCAGTAGCGGGACACTTGATGTTACTAGCACAGATACGCAGTATTTT.

In DNA, the CDR3 is TGTGCCAGCAGACGCCATAGACAGGGGTGTGCCTACGAGCAGTACTTC. Translated, it gives CASRRHRQGCAYEQYF. The V call is TRBV3-1 (or the pseudogene TRBV3-2), the J call TRBJ2-7; 8 positions match TRBD1. The CDR3 runs to 16 residues. Germline CDR1 LGHDT, CDR2 YNNKEL (reference sequence). V shed 6 bases and J 2 bases; nucleotides not matched to a gene: 12.

This chain connects TRBV6-6 to TRBJ2-7, with TRBD1 identical over 9 bases. This CDR3 region has 14 residues. The germline V gene encodes CDR1 MNHNY and CDR2 SVGAGI (reference sequence). V dropped 5 bases and J dropped 2; count of bases not matched to a gene: 4. The CDR3 DNA reads TGTGCCAGCAGTGGGGGACAGGGTCCCTACGAGCAGTACTTC. This codes for CASSGGQGPYEQYF.

The chain is built from TRBV20-1 and TRBJ2-5, with TRBD1 identical over 7 bases. J was trimmed by 5 bases and V by 3 bases; bases with no gene match: 12. This CDR3 spans 15 amino acids. Germline V gene sequence: CDR1 DFQATT, CDR2 SNEGSKA (reference sequence). CDR3 sequence: CSASVAGTAGETQYF. The CDR3 bases are TGCAGTGCTAGTGTAGCCGGGACAGCTGGGGAGACCCAGTACTTC.

The chain links TRBV19 to TRBJ1-1; D is possibly TRBD1 (5 bases). V was cut by 3 bases and J by 10 bases, with 12 bases left in between. The CDR3 length is 12 residues. Germline lookup yields CDR1 LNHDA and CDR2 SQIVND (reference sequence). DNA of the CDR3: TGTGCCAGTAGTATTGGGGGAAAGGTAGCTTTCTTT. Protein product: CASSIGGKVAFF.

This chain connects TRBV11-2 to TRBJ2-5; a weak D match, TRBD1 (5 bases). Germline CDR1 is SGHAT and CDR2 is FQNNGV. This CDR3 spans 13 amino acids. With 6 bases removed from V and 9 bases from J, the gap between germline ends came to 17 bases. CDR3 in DNA: TGTGCCAGCAGGAAAACAGGAGAAGGGTCCCAGTACTTC. Residues: CASRKTGEGSQYF.

This rearrangement joins TRBV24-1 to TRBJ2-1; D ambiguous. Trimming removed 2 bases from V and 8 bases from J, with 3 bases in between. The CDR3 sequence is 11 residues long. Germline V CDR1 and CDR2: KGHDR, SFDVKD. The CDR3 region has the DNA TGTGCCACCAGTGATTGGGATGAGCAGTTCTTC. Its translation is CATSDWDEQFF.

The chain combines TRBV7-8 with TRBJ1-3; 8 bases are a match to TRBD1. CDR1 and CDR2 (germline): SGHVS, FQNEAQ. CDR3 size: 17 residues. The trim removed 0 bases at V and 0 bases at J, leaving 4 bases unmatched. The CDR3 loop is CASSLAQGASSGNTIYF. In DNA, the CDR3 is TGTGCCAGCAGCTTAGCTCAGGGGGCCTCCTCTGGAAACACCATATATTTT.

The chain's CDR3 is CASRLAGQDTQYF. In DNA, the CDR3 is TGCGCCAGCAGACTAGCGGGCCAAGATACGCAGTATTTT. This rearrangement joins TRBV10-2 to TRBJ2-3; TRBD2 aligns across 9 bases. In germline, CDR1 is WSHSY, CDR2 SAAADI. The CDR3 is made up of 13 amino acids. V lost 6 bases, J lost 5 bases, and 3 bases stayed unmatched.

The chain combines TRBV2 with TRBJ1-5, with 9 bases fitting TRBD1. Germline CDR1 SNHLY, CDR2 FYNNEI. This CDR3 contains 15 residues. The V and J ends lost 6 bases and 4 bases, in that order; junction bases with no gene match: 7. CDR3 amino acids: CASRLGQGGNQPQHF. The CDR3 nucleotides are TGTGCCAGCAGGTTGGGACAGGGTGGTAATCAGCCCCAGCATTTT.

The sample holds one count of this clone. V usage is TRBV11-2 and J usage is TRBJ1-1; D remains ambiguous. Germline CDR1 and CDR2: SGHAT and FQNNGV. Trimming took off 1 base at V and 1 base at J, with 10 bases between the two ends. The CDR3 is made up of 15 amino acids. The CDR3 protein is CASSLGWAANTEAFF. DNA for the CDR3: TGTGCCAGCAGCTTAGGCTGGGCTGCGAACACTGAAGCTTTCTTT.

The genes are TRBV4-1 and TRBJ2-4, with 10 bases that match TRBD2. CDR1 is MGHRA, CDR2 YSYEKL, per germline. The CDR3 is 16 amino acids. The V segment lost 1 base and the J segment 4 bases; nucleotides outside the gene matches: 4. CDR3 region: CASSQGASGGKNIQYF. CDR3 DNA: TGCGCCAGCAGCCAAGGCGCTAGCGGGGGTAAAAACATTCAGTACTTC.

The rearrangement uses TRBV28 and TRBJ1-5; D unclear. The CDR3 sequence is 14 residues long. Trimming took 5 bases from V and 6 from J, leaving 14 bases between them. Germline CDR1 reads MDHEN; CDR2 reads SYDVKM. CDR3: CASSLVGVGQPQHF. Here the CDR3 DNA reads TGTGCCAGCAGTCTGGTGGGAGTTGGTCAGCCCCAGCATTTT.

The CDR3 bases are TGTGCCTGGGATACCGACAGGGTCGGGGACGAGCAGTACTTC. Translating gives CAWDTDRVGDEQYF. The genes are TRBV30 and TRBJ2-7; the match to TRBD1 covers 7 bases. This CDR3 comprises 14 residues. Germline V gives CDR1 GTSNPN, CDR2 SVGIG (reference sequence). Losses at the gene ends were 5 bases for V and 5 bases for J; bases not matched to a gene: 12.

This chain links TRBV19 with TRBJ2-1; 10 nucleotides agree with TRBD2. CDR3 size: 16 residues. J lost 4 bases, V lost 5 bases, and 8 bases had no gene match. Germline loops: CDR1 LNHDA, CDR2 SQIVND (reference sequence). Written as DNA, the CDR3 is TGTGCCAGTAGTGACCCCAGCGGGAGGGCATACAATGAGCAGTTCTTC. It yields the protein CASSDPSGRAYNEQFF. Complete variable domain (other parts from reference TRBV19 and TRBJ2-1): DGGITQSPKYLFRKEGQNVTLSCEQNLNHDAMYWYRQDPGQGLRLIYYSQIVNDFQKGDIAEGYSVSREKKESFPLTVTSAQKNPTAFYLCASSDPSGRAYNEQFFGPGTRLTVL.

V is TRBV29-1 and J is TRBJ1-2; 10 positions agree with TRBD1. CDR1 is SQVTM and CDR2 is ANQGSEA in the germline V gene. The CDR3 is 13 residues long. Unmatched junction bases numbered 4, after V lost 7 bases and J lost 2 bases. In DNA, the CDR3 is TGCAGCGCGAGGGGACAGGGGAACTATGGCTACACCTTC. Its protein is CSARGQGNYGYTF.

The chain joins TRBV5-1 to TRBJ1-5, with D maybe TRBD1 (5 bases). V dropped 4 bases and J dropped 7 bases, with 12 bases sitting between them. Germline lookup yields CDR1 SGHRS and CDR2 YFSETQ. The CDR3 sequence is 13 residues long. The CDR3 spells CASSEGSGQPQHF. CDR3 bases: TGCGCCAGCAGCGAGGGGTCTGGGCAGCCCCAGCATTTT.

This clone was recorded once. Distinct nucleotide sequences in the sample also encode this CDR3. The chain combines TRBV11-3 with TRBJ2-5; maybe TRBD2 (6 bases). This CDR3 is 13 amino acids long. The V and J ends lost 6 bases and 1 base respectively, with 9 bases between them. Germline CDR1 and CDR2: SGHNT and YENEEA. The CDR3 DNA sequence: TGTGCCAGCAGTCCCGGGGGCCAAGAGACCCAGTACTTC. As protein: CASSPGGQETQYF.

This sequence joins TRBV10-1 and TRBJ1-1; D is perhaps TRBD1 (5 bases). The CDR3 is made up of 11 amino acids. Trimming took off 6 bases at V and 5 bases at J, with 7 bases between the two ends. The germline V gene has CDR1 WNHNN and CDR2 SYGVQD (reference sequence). In DNA form, the CDR3 reads TGCGCCAGCAGCGGGGGTACTGAAGCTTTCTTT. This translates into CASSGGTEAFF.